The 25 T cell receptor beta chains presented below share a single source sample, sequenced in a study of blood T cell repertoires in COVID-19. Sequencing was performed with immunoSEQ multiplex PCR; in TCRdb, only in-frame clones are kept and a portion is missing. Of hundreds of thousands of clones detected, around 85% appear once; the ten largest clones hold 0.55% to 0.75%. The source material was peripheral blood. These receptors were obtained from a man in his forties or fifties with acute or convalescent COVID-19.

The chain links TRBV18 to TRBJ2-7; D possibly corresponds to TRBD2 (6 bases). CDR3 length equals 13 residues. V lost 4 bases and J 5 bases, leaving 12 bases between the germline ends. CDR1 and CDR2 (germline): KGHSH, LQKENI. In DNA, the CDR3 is TGTGCCAGCTCACAGACTAGTTTCCACGAGCAGTACTTC. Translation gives CASSQTSFHEQYF.

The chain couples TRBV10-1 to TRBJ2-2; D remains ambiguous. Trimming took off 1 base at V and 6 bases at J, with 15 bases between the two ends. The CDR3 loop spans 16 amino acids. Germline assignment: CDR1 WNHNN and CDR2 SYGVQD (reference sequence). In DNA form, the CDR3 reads TGCGCCAGCAGTGAGTGGGCCCAACCAACGGCCGGGGAGCTGTTTTTT. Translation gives CASSEWAQPTAGELFF.

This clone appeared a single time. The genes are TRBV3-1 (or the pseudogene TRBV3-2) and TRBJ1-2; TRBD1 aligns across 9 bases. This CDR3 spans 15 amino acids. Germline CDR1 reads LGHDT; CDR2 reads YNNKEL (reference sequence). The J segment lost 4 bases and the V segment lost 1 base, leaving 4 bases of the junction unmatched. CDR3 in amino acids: CASSQGTGAGYGYTF. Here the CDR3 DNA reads TGTGCCAGCAGCCAAGGGACAGGGGCCGGCTATGGCTACACCTTC.

CDR3 sequence (DNA): TGTGCCAGCAGTGGGGTTTCCCAGGGCGAGCAGTACTTC. Translated, it gives CASSGVSQGEQYF. The chain combines TRBV12-3 or TRBV12-4 with TRBJ2-7, with D tentatively TRBD1 (5 bases). V shed 5 bases and J shed 6 bases, with 14 bases lying between them. This CDR3 has 13 residues.

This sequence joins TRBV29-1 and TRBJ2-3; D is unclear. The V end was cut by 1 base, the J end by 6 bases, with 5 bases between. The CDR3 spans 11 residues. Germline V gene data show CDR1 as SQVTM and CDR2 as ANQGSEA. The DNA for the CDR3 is TGCAGCGTTGAAGGGGCCGATACGCAGTATTTT. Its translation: CSVEGADTQYF.

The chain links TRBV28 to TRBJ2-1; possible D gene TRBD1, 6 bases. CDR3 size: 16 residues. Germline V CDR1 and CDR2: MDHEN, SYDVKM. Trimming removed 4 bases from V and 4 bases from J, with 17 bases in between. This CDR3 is CASSSFAPGTYNEQFF. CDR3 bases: TGTGCCAGCAGTTCTTTCGCCCCCGGGACATACAATGAGCAGTTCTTC.

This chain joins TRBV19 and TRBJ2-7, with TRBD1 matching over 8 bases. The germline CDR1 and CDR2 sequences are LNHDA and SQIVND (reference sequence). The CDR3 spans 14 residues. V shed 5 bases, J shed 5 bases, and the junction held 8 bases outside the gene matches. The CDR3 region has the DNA TGTGCCAGTAGTGCCGGACAGGGAAACCACGAGCAGTACTTC. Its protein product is CASSAGQGNHEQYF.

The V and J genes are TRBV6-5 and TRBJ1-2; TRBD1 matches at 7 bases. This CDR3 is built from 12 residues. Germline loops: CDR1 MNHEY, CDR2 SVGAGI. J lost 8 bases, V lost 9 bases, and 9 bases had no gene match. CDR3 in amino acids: CASRQGVEGYTF. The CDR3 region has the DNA TGTGCCAGTCGACAGGGAGTAGAGGGCTACACCTTC.

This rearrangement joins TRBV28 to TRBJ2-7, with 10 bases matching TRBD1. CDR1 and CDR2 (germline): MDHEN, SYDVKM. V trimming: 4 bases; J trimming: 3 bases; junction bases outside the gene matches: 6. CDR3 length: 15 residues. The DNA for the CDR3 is TGTGCCAGCAGTTCACCGGGACAGGGGCACTACGAGCAGTACTTC. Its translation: CASSSPGQGHYEQYF.

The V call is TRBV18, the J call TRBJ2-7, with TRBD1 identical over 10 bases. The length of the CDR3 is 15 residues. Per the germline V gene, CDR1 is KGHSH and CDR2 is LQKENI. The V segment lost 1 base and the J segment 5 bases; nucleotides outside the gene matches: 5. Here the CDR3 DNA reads TGTGCCAGCTCACCACTGGGACAGGGGATAAACGAGCAGTACTTC. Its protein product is CASSPLGQGINEQYF.

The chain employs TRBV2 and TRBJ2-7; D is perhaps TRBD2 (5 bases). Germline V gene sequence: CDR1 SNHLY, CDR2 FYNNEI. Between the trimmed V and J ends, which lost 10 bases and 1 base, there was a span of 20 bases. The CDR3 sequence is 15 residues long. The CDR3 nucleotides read TGTGCCACCCCGGCGGGCCAAGGGTCTTCCTACGAGCAGTACTTC. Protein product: CATPAGQGSSYEQYF.

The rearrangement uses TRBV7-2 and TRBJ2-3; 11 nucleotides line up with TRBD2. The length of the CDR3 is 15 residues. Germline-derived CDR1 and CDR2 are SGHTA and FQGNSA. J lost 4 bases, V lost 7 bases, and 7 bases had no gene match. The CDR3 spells CASTRQLAGADTQYF. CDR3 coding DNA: TGTGCCAGCACCCGTCAACTAGCGGGAGCAGATACGCAGTATTTT.

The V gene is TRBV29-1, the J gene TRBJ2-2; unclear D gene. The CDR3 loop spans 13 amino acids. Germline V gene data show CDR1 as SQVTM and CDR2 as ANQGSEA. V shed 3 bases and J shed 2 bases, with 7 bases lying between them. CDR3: CSVESGNTGELFF. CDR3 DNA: TGCAGCGTTGAGTCGGGTAACACCGGGGAGCTGTTTTTT.

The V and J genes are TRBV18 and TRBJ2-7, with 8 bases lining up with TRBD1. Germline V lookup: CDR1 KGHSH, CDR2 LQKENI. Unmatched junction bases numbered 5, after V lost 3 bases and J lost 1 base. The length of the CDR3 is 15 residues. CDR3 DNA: TGTGCCAGCTCACCGGACAGGGAGCCATCCTACGAGCAGTACTTC. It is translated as CASSPDREPSYEQYF.

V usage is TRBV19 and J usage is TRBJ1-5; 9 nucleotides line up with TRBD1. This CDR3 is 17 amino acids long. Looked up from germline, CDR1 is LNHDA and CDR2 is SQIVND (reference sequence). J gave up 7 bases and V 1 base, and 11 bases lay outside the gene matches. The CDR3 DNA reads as TGTGCCAGTAGTATAGGGGGAGGACAGGGGACAGGGCAGCCCCAGCATTTT. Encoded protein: CASSIGGGQGTGQPQHF.

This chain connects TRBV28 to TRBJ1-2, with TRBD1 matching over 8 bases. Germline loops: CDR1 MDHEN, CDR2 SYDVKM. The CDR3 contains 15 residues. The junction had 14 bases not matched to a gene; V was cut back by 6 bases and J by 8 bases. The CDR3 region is CASSSPEGQGRGYTF. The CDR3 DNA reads TGTGCCAGCAGCTCTCCGGAAGGACAGGGTAGGGGCTACACCTTC.

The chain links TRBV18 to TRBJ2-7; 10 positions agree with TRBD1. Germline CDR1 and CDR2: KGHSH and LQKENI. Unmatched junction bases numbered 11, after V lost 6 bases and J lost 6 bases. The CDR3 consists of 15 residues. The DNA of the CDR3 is TGTGCCAGCTCCACCCGAGGGACAGGGGATGGCGAGCAGTACTTC. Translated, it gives CASSTRGTGDGEQYF.

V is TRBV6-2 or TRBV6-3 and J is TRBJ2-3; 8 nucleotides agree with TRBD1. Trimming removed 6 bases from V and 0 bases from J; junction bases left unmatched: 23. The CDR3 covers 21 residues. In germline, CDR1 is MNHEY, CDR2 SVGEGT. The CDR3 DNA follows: TGTGCCAGCAGCTCGTGGCAGGGGGCATTAGCCCCCCGTCCCAGCACAGATACGCAGTATTTT. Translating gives CASSSWQGALAPRPSTDTQYF.

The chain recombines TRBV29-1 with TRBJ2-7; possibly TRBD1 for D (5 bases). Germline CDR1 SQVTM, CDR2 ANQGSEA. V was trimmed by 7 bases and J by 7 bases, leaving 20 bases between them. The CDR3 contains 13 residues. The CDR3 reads CSAGSTRQGEQYF. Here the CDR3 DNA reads TGCAGCGCAGGGTCGACTCGGCAGGGTGAGCAGTACTTC.

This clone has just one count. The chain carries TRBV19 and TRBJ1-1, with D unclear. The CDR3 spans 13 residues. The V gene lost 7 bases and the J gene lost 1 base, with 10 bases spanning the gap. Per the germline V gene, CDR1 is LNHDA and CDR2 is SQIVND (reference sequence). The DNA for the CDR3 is TGTGCCAGTAAGAGGAACCCGAACACTGAAGCTTTCTTT. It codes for CASKRNPNTEAFF.

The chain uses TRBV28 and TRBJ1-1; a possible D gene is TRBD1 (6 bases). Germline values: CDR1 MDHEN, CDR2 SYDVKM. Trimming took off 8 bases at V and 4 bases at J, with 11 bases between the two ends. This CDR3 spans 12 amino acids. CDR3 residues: CASLRGSTEAFF. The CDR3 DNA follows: TGTGCCAGCCTGAGGGGGAGCACTGAAGCTTTCTTT.

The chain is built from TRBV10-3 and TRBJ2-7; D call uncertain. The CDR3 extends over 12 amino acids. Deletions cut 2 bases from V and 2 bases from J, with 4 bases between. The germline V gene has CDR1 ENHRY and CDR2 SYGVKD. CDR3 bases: TGTGCCATCAGTGAGCCTCCCTACGAGCAGTACTTC. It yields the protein CAISEPPYEQYF.

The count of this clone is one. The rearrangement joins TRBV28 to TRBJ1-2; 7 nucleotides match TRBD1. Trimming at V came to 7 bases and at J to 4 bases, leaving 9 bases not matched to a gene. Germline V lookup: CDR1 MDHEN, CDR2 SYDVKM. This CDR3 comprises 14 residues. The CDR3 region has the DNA TGTGCCAGCACCCTGGGAGACAGGGCCTATGGCTACACCTTC. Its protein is CASTLGDRAYGYTF.

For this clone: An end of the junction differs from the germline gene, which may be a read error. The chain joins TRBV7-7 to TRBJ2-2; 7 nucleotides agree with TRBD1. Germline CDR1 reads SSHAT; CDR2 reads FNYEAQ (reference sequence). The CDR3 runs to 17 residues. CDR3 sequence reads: CASSARAGTASPGELFF. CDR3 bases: TGTGCTAGCAGCGCGAGGGCCGGGACAGCTAGTCCCGGGGAGCTGTTTTTT.

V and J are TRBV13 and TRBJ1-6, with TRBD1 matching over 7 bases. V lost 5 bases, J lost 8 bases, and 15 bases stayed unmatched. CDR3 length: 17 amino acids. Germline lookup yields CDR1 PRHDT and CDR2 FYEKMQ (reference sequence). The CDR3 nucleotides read TGTGCCAGCAGCCCCACTGGGACAGACCGTCGGCATTCACCCCTCCACTTT. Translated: CASSPTGTDRRHSPLHF. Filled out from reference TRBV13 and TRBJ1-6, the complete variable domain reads AAGVIQSPRHLIKEKRETATLKCYPIPRHDTVYWYQQGPGQDPQFLISFYEKMQSDKGSIPDRFSAQQFSDYHSELNMSSLELGDSALYFCASSPTGTDRRHSPLHFGNGTRLTVT.